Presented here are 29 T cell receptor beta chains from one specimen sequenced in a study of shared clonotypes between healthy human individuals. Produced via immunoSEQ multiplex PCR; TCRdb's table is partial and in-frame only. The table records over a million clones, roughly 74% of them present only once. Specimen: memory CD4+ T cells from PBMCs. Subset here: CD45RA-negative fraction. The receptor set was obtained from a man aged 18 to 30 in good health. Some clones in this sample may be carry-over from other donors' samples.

The CDR3 DNA sequence: TGTGCCAGCAGTTTTCCCGCTGGGGGAGGAGCTTGGCAGTACTTC. Translation: CASSFPAGGGAWQYF. J is TRBJ2-7 and V is TRBV28; D is perhaps TRBD2 (6 bases). CDR1 is MDHEN, CDR2 SYDVKM, per germline. The ends were cut back, 3 bases at V and 9 bases at J, with 21 bases in the middle. The CDR3 loop spans 15 amino acids.

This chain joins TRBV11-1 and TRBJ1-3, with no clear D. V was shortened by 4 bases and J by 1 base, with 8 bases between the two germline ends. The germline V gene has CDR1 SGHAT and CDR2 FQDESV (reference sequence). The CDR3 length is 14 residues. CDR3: CASSSKTSGNTIYF. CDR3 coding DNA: TGTGCCAGCAGCTCGAAGACATCTGGAAACACCATATATTTT.

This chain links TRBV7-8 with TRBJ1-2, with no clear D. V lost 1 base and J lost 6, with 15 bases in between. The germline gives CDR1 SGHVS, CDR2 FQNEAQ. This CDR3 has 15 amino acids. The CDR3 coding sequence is TGTGCCAGCAGCTTAGTATCTGGAGTCGCGGATGGCTACACCTTC. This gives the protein CASSLVSGVADGYTF.

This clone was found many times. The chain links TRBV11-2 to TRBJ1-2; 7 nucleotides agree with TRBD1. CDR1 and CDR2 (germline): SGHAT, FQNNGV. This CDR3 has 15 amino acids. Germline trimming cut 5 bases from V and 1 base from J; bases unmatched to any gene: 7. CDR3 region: CASSPGGTDNYGYTF. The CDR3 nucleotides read TGTGCCAGCAGCCCAGGGGGGACAGATAACTATGGCTACACCTTC. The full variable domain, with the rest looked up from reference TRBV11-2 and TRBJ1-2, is EAGVAQSPRYKIIEKRQSVAFWCNPISGHATLYWYQQILGQGPKLLIQFQNNGVVDDSQLPKDRFSAERLKGVDSTLKIQPAKLEDSAVYLCASSPGGTDNYGYTFGSGTRLTVV.

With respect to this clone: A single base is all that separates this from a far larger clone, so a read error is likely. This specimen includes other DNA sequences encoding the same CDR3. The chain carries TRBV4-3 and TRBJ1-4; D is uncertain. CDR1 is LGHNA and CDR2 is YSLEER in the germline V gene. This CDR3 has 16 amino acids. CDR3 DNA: TGCGCCAGTAGCCAAGATAGGACTGCAACTAATGAAAAACTGTTTTTT. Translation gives CASSQDRTATNEKLFF.

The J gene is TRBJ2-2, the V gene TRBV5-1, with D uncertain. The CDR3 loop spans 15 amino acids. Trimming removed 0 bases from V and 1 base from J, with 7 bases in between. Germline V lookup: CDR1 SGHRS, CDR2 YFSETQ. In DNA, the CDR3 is TGCGCCAGCAGCTTGGATCCAGAGAACACCGGGGAGCTGTTTTTT. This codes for CASSLDPENTGELFF. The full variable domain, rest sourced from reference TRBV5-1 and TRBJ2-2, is KAGVTQTPRYLIKTRGQQVTLSCSPISGHRSVSWYQQTPGQGLQFLFEYFSETQRNKGNFPGRFSGRQFSNSRSEMNVSTLELGDSALYLCASSLDPENTGELFFGEGSRLTVL.

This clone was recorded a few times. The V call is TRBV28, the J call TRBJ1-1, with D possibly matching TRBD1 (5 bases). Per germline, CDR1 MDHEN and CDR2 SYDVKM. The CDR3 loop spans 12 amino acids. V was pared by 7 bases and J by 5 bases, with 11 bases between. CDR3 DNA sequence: TGTGCCAGCACTGGGGCCGGGACTGAAGCTTTCTTT. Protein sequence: CASTGAGTEAFF.

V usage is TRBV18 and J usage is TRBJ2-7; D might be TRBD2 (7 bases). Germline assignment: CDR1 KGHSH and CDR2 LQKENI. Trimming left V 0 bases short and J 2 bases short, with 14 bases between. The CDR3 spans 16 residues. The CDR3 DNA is TGTGCCAGCTCACCACCCAAGGGGGGGTCCGCCTACGAGCAGTACTTC. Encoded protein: CASSPPKGGSAYEQYF.

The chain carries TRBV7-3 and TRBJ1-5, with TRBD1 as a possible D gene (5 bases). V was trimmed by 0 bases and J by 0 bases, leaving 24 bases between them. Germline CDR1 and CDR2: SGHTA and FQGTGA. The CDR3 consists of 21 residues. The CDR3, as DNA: TGTGCCAGCAGCTTAACGGTAGCAGGGAGAATCAAAAAATATAGCAATCAGCCCCAGCATTTT. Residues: CASSLTVAGRIKKYSNQPQHF.

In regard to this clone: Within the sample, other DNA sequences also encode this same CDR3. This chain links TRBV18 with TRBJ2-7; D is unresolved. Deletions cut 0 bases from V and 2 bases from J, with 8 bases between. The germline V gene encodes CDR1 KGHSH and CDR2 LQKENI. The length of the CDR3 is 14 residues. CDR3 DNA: TGTGCCAGCTCACCACCGGGATTACCCTACGAGCAGTACTTC. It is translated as CASSPPGLPYEQYF.

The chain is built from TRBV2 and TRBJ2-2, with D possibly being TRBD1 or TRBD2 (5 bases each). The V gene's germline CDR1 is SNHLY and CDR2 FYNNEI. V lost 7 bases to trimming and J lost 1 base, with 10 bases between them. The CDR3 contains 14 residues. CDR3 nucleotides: TGTGCCAGCATTGGGGGAGTGAACACCGGGGAGCTGTTTTTT. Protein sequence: CASIGGVNTGELFF.

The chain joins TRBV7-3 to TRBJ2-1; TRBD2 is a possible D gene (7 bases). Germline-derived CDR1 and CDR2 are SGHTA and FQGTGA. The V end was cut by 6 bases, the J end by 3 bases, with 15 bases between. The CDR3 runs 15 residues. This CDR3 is CASSLRGGNYNEQFF. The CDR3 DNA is TGTGCCAGCAGTCTAAGGGGGGGCAACTACAATGAGCAGTTCTTC.

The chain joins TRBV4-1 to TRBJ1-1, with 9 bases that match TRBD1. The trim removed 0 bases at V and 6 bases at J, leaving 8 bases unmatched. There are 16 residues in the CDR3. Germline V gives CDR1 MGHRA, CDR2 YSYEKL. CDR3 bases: TGCGCCAGCAGCCAAGATCCCGTGACAGGGGGTGCTGAAGCTTTCTTT. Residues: CASSQDPVTGGAEAFF.

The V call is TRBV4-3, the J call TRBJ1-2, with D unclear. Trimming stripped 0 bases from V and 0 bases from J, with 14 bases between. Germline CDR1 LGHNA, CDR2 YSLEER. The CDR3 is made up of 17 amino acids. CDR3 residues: CASSQDVTVKSNYGYTF. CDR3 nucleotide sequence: TGCGCCAGCAGCCAAGATGTCACAGTCAAGTCTAACTATGGCTACACCTTC.

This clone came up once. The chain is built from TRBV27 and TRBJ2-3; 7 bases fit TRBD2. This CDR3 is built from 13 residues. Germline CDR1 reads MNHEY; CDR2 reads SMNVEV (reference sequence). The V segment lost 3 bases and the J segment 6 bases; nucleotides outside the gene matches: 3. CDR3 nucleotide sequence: TGTGCCAGCAGTTTCGGGACTACGGATACGCAGTATTTT. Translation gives CASSFGTTDTQYF.

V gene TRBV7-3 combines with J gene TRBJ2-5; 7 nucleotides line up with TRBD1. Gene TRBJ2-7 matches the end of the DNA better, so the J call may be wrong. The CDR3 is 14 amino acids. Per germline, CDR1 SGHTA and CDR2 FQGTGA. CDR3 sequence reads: CASSETGNDYEQYF. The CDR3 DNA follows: TGTGCCAGCAGCGAGACAGGGAATGATTACGAGCAGTACTTC.

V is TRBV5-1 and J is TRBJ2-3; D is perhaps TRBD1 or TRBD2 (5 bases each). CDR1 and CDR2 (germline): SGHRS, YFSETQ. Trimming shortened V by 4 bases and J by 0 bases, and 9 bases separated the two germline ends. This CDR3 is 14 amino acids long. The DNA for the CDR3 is TGCGCCAGCAGCGCCCGGGACAGCACAGATACGCAGTATTTT. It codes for CASSARDSTDTQYF.

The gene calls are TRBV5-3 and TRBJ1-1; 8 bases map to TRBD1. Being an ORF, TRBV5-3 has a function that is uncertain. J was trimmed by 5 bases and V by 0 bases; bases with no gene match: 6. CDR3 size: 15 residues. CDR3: CARSLAAGGFTEAFF. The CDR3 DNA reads TGTGCCAGAAGCTTGGCAGCAGGGGGCTTTACTGAAGCTTTCTTT.

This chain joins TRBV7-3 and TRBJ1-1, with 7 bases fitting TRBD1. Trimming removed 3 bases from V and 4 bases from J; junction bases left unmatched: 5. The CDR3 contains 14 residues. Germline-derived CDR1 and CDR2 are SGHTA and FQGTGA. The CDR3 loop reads CASSFGTASTEAFF. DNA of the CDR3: TGTGCCAGCAGCTTCGGGACAGCTAGCACTGAAGCTTTCTTT.

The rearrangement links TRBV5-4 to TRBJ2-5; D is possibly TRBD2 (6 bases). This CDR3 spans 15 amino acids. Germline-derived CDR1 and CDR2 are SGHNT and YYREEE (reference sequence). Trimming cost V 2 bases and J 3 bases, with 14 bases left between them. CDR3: CASSLVGSLKETQYF. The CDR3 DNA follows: TGTGCCAGCAGCTTAGTCGGGAGTTTAAAAGAGACCCAGTACTTC.

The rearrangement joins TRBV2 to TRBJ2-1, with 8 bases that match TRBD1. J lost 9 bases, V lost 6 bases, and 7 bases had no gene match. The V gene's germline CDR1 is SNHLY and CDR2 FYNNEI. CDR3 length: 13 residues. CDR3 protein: CASRVQTGGEQFF. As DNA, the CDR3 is TGTGCCAGCAGAGTTCAAACAGGGGGTGAGCAGTTCTTC.

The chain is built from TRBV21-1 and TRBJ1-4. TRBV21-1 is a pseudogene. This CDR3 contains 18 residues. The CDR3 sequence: CASSNLGPEGSTNEKLFF. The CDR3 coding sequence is TGTGCCAGCAGCAACCTGGGCCCTGAGGGGAGCACTAATGAAAAACTGTTTTTT.

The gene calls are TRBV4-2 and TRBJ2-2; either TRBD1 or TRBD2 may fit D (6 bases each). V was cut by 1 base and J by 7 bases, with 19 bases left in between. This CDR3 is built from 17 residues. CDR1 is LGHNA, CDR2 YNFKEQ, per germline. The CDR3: CASSQGAGVAESGELFF. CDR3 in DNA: TGTGCCAGCAGCCAAGGGGCAGGGGTAGCGGAGAGCGGGGAGCTGTTTTTT.

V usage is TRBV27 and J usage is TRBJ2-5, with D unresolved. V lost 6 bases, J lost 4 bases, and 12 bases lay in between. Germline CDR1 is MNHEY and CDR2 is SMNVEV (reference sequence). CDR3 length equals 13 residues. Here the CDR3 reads CASRHQGLETQYF. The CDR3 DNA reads TGTGCCAGCAGACACCAAGGCCTAGAGACCCAGTACTTC.

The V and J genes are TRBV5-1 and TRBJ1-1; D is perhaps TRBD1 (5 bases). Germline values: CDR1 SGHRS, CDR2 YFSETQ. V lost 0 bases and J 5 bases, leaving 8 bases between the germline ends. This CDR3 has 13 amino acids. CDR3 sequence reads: CASSLASGTEAFF. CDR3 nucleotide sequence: TGCGCCAGCAGCTTGGCCTCAGGGACTGAAGCTTTCTTT.

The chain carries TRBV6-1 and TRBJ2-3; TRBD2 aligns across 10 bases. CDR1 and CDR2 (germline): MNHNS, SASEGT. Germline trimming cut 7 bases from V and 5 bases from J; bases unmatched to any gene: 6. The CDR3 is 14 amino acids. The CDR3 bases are TGTGCCAGCAAGCCTAGCGGGAGAGGAGATACGCAGTATTTT. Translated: CASKPSGRGDTQYF.

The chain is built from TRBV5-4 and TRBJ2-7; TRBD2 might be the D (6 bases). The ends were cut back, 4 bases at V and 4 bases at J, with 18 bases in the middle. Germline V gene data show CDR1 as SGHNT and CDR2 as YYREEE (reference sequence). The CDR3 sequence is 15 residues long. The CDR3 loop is CASSPAEAGRYEQYF. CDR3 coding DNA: TGTGCCAGCAGCCCAGCCGAGGCGGGAAGGTACGAGCAGTACTTC. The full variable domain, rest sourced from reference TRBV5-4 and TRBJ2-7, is ETGVTQSPTHLIKTRGQQVTLRCSSQSGHNTVSWYQQALGQGPQFIFQYYREEENGRGNFPPRFSGLQFPNYSSELNVNALELDDSALYLCASSPAEAGRYEQYFGPGTRLTVT.

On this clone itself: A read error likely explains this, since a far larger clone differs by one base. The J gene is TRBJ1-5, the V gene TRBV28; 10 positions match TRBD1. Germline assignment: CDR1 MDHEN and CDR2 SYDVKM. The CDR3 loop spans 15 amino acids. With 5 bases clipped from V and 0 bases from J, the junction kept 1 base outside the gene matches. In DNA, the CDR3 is TGTGCCAGCAGTGGGACAGGGGATAGCAATCAGCCCCAGCATTTT. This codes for CASSGTGDSNQPQHF.

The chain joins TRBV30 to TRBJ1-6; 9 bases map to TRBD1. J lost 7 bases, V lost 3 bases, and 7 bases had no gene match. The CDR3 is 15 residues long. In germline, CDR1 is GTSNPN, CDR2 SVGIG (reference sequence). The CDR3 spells CAWSADRGGNSPLHF. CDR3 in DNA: TGTGCCTGGAGCGCGGACAGGGGAGGAAATTCACCCCTCCACTTT.